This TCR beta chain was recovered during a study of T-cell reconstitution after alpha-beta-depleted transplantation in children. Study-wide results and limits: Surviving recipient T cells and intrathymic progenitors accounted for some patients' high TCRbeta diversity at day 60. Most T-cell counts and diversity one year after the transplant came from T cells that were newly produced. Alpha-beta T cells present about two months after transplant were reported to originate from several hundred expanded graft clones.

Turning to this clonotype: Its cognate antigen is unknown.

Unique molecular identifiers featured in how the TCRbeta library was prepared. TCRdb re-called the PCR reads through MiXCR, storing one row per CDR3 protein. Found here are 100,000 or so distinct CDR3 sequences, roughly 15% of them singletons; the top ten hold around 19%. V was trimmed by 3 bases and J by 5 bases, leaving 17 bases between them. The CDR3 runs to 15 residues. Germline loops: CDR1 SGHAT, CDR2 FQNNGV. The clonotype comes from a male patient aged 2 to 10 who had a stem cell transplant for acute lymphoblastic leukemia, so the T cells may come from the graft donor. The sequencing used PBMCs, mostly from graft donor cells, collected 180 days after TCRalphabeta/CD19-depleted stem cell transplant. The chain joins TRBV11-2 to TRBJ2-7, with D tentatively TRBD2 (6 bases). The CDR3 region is CASSFNSGWANEQYF. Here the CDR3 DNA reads TGTGCCAGCAGCTTTAATAGCGGATGGGCTAACGAGCAGTACTTC. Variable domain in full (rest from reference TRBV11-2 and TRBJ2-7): EAGVAQSPRYKIIEKRQSVAFWCNPISGHATLYWYQQILGQGPKLLIQFQNNGVVDDSQLPKDRFSAERLKGVDSTLKIQPAKLEDSAVYLCASSFNSGWANEQYFGPGTRLTVT.